This entry lists 27 T cell receptor beta chains sequenced from one sample in a study of blood T cell repertoires in COVID-19. Profiled with immunoSEQ multiplex PCR; TCRdb holds only in-frame clones, not every one. The profile covers roughly 160,000 clones, with roughly 84% appearing a single time and 5.5% to 8% taken by the ten largest. The sequencing sample was made of peripheral blood. These receptors were collected from a man aged 45-60 years with active or convalescent COVID-19.

The rearrangement uses TRBV11-3 and TRBJ2-3; D is perhaps TRBD1 (5 bases). In germline, CDR1 is SGHNT, CDR2 YENEEA. The CDR3 loop spans 16 amino acids. The V end was cut by 1 base, the J end by 1 base, with 12 bases between. The CDR3 spells CASSLAGLFGTDTQYF. For the CDR3, the DNA is TGTGCCAGCAGCTTAGCAGGGTTGTTTGGCACAGATACGCAGTATTTT.

This chain connects TRBV7-9 to TRBJ2-3, with 15 positions matching TRBD2. This CDR3 is 17 amino acids long. V was clipped by 5 bases and J by 4 bases; unmatched bases: 7. Looked up from germline, CDR1 is SEHNR and CDR2 is FQNEAQ (reference sequence). For the CDR3, the DNA is TGTGCCAGCAGCCCCGGACTAGCGGGAGGGCAGGCAGATACGCAGTATTTT. This codes for CASSPGLAGGQADTQYF.

This chain joins TRBV13 and TRBJ1-3, with TRBD1 identical over 7 bases. The CDR3 extends over 13 amino acids. The germline V gene encodes CDR1 PRHDT and CDR2 FYEKMQ (reference sequence). J gave up 8 bases and V 4 bases, and 5 bases lay outside the gene matches. The CDR3 region has the DNA TGTGCCAGCAGCTCACAGGGGTTCGACACCATATATTTT. It codes for CASSSQGFDTIYF. Looking up the rest from reference TRBV13 and TRBJ1-3 gives the full variable domain: AAGVIQSPRHLIKEKRETATLKCYPIPRHDTVYWYQQGPGQDPQFLISFYEKMQSDKGSIPDRFSAQQFSDYHSELNMSSLELGDSALYFCASSSQGFDTIYFGEGSWLTVV.

The genes are TRBV5-1 and TRBJ2-5; D call uncertain. CDR3 length: 12 residues. In germline, CDR1 is SGHRS, CDR2 YFSETQ. V lost 5 bases to trimming and J lost 4 bases, with 9 bases between them. The CDR3 protein is CASRPELETQYF. CDR3 bases: TGCGCCAGCAGACCTGAACTAGAGACCCAGTACTTC.

The CDR3 loop reads CASSQDWQNYGYTF. CDR3 nucleotides: TGTGCCAGCAGCCAAGATTGGCAAAACTATGGCTACACCTTC. The chain employs TRBV4-2 and TRBJ1-2; no firm D call. With 0 bases removed from V and 2 bases from J, the gap between germline ends came to 7 bases. Germline V lookup: CDR1 LGHNA, CDR2 YNFKEQ. The CDR3 has 14 amino acids.

V and J are TRBV5-4 and TRBJ1-2; 8 nucleotides match TRBD1. This CDR3 is built from 17 residues. Germline loops: CDR1 SGHNT, CDR2 YYREEE (reference sequence). The trim removed 4 bases at V and 5 bases at J, leaving 16 bases unmatched. In nucleotides, the CDR3 is TGTGCCAGCAGCCCTCGACAGGGGACCCCTCTAGGATATGGCTACACCTTC. It translates to CASSPRQGTPLGYGYTF.

The V and J genes are TRBV5-1 and TRBJ2-3; 7 bases agree with TRBD2. The germline V gene has CDR1 SGHRS and CDR2 YFSETQ. CDR3 length: 15 amino acids. V lost 2 bases, J lost 4 bases, and 7 bases stayed unmatched. CDR3 DNA: TGCGCCAGCAGCTTTGGGACTACGTCCGCAGATACGCAGTATTTT. This encodes CASSFGTTSADTQYF.

The chain employs TRBV5-4 and TRBJ2-7; 8 positions match TRBD1. V lost 1 base, J lost 4 bases, and 10 bases stayed unmatched. This CDR3 has 16 amino acids. Germline V lookup: CDR1 SGHNT, CDR2 YYREEE (reference sequence). The CDR3 reads CASSLWGTGGRYEQYF. The CDR3 DNA is TGTGCCAGCAGCTTGTGGGGCACAGGGGGAAGGTACGAGCAGTACTTC.

The CDR3 is CASSVRTGGNSPLHF. Here the CDR3 DNA reads TGTGCCAGCAGCGTACGGACAGGAGGAAATTCACCCCTCCACTTT. The chain recombines TRBV9 with TRBJ1-6, with 7 bases aligning to TRBD1. V lost 1 base to trimming and J lost 7 bases; unmatched junction nucleotides: 5. The germline gives CDR1 SGDLS, CDR2 YYNGEE. This CDR3 is built from 15 residues. Based on the CDR3 plus reference TRBV9 and TRBJ1-6, the full variable domain is DSGVTQTPKHLITATGQRVTLRCSPRSGDLSVYWYQQSLDQGLQFLIQYYNGEERAKGNILERFSAQQFPDLHSELNLSSLELGDSALYFCASSVRTGGNSPLHFGNGTRLTVT.

This chain links TRBV24-1 with TRBJ2-1; 8 bases align to TRBD1. This CDR3 spans 16 amino acids. V dropped 3 bases and J dropped 2; count of bases not matched to a gene: 5. Germline V CDR1 and CDR2: KGHDR, SFDVKD. The CDR3 is CATSDRQGTPYNEQFF. Written as DNA, the CDR3 is TGTGCCACCAGTGATCGACAGGGGACCCCCTACAATGAGCAGTTCTTC.

The CDR3 spells CASSRTGNSPLHF. The DNA for the CDR3 is TGTGCCAGCAGCCGCACAGGGAATTCACCCCTCCACTTT. This chain connects TRBV3-1 (or the pseudogene TRBV3-2) to TRBJ1-6; TRBD1 might be the D (6 bases). Trimming removed 4 bases at V and 7 bases at J, with 8 bases between. The CDR3 is made up of 13 amino acids. Germline V gene lookup returns CDR1 LGHDT and CDR2 YNNKEL (reference sequence).

The chain carries TRBV9 and TRBJ1-6, with a tentative D call TRBD1 (5 bases). Germline V lookup: CDR1 SGDLS, CDR2 YYNGEE. V was pared by 2 bases and J by 7 bases, with 13 bases between. The CDR3 contains 15 residues. As DNA, the CDR3 is TGTGCCAGCAGCGTGGGGGGTGGGATGAATTCACCCCTCCACTTT. Encoded protein: CASSVGGGMNSPLHF.

J is TRBJ2-7 and V is TRBV5-1; 9 nucleotides match TRBD1. Unmatched junction bases numbered 4, after V lost 0 bases and J lost 3 bases. The CDR3 spans 15 residues. Germline CDR1 and CDR2: SGHRS and YFSETQ. In DNA, the CDR3 is TGCGCCAGCAGCTTGGGGGGACAGGGTGGCTACGAGCAGTACTTC. Translated, it gives CASSLGGQGGYEQYF. Full variable domain (outside the CDR3, taken from reference TRBV5-1 and TRBJ2-7): KAGVTQTPRYLIKTRGQQVTLSCSPISGHRSVSWYQQTPGQGLQFLFEYFSETQRNKGNFPGRFSGRQFSNSRSEMNVSTLELGDSALYLCASSLGGQGGYEQYFGPGTRLTVT.

J is TRBJ2-7 and V is TRBV7-2; D possibly corresponds to TRBD2 (6 bases). V lost 4 bases to trimming and J lost 2 bases, with 9 bases between them. The CDR3 contains 13 residues. Per germline, CDR1 SGHTA and CDR2 FQGNSA. CDR3: CASSSAGPYEQYF. The CDR3 coding sequence is TGTGCCAGCAGCTCAGCGGGCCCCTACGAGCAGTACTTC.

The chain uses TRBV6-6 and TRBJ1-3, with TRBD1 matching over 7 bases. J was trimmed by 2 bases and V by 5 bases; bases with no gene match: 12. CDR3 length: 17 residues. Germline loops: CDR1 MNHNY, CDR2 SVGAGI (reference sequence). CDR3: CASSPHDRAMAGNTIYF. In nucleotides, the CDR3 is TGTGCCAGCAGTCCCCACGACAGGGCGATGGCTGGAAACACCATATATTTT.

The rearrangement links TRBV9 to TRBJ2-1, with TRBD2 as a possible D gene (6 bases). This CDR3 contains 17 residues. Trimming stripped 3 bases from V and 0 bases from J, with 16 bases between. Germline CDR1 SGDLS, CDR2 YYNGEE. The DNA of the CDR3 is TGTGCCAGCAGCGCGGATAGCGGTCTTAGCTCCTACAATGAGCAGTTCTTC. Its translation is CASSADSGLSSYNEQFF.

The gene calls are TRBV7-2 and TRBJ2-1, with 9 nucleotides matching TRBD1. There are 16 residues in the CDR3. Germline V gene lookup returns CDR1 SGHTA and CDR2 FQGNSA. V lost 5 bases, J lost 4 bases, and 9 bases stayed unmatched. Written as DNA, the CDR3 is TGTGCCAGCAGCCCACAGGGGGACAGGGCGTACAATGAGCAGTTCTTC. This codes for CASSPQGDRAYNEQFF.

The CDR3 nucleotides read TGCGCCAGCAGCCAAGACGGGACAGGGGTTGGAGGAGCTTTCTTT. Protein sequence: CASSQDGTGVGGAFF. The rearrangement joins TRBV4-1 to TRBJ1-1, with 10 bases that match TRBD1. CDR3 length: 15 residues. J gave up 10 bases and V 0 bases, and 8 bases lay outside the gene matches. The germline CDR1 and CDR2 sequences are MGHRA and YSYEKL.

This clone occurred once. The V call is TRBV29-1, the J call TRBJ2-1; 8 bases align to TRBD2. Per the germline V gene, CDR1 is SQVTM and CDR2 is ANQGSEA. V was pared by 8 bases and J by 3 bases, with 9 bases of the junction left unmatched. CDR3 length: 14 residues. Written as DNA, the CDR3 is TGCAGCTTCTATTCCGGGACTAGCTACAATGAGCAGTTCTTC. Protein product: CSFYSGTSYNEQFF.

The V call is TRBV11-3, the J call TRBJ2-7; D is perhaps TRBD1 (6 bases). The CDR3 consists of 16 residues. Germline V gene lookup returns CDR1 SGHNT and CDR2 YENEEA. V dropped 4 bases and J dropped 5 bases, with 21 bases sitting between them. DNA for the CDR3: TGTGCCAGCAGCTCGTACAGGGTCCCTGGATTGAACGAGCAGTACTTC. This translates into CASSSYRVPGLNEQYF.

This clone was counted a single time. This chain connects TRBV12-5 to TRBJ2-6; D perhaps matches TRBD1 (5 bases). The CDR3 contains 17 residues. V lost 3 bases, J lost 4 bases, and 16 bases lay in between. Germline V gene data show CDR1 as LGHNT and CDR2 as FRNRAP. The CDR3 nucleotides are TGTGCTAGTGGTTTTAGGGTTGGGGCGGCCGGGGCCAACGTCCTGACTTTC. Its protein product is CASGFRVGAAGANVLTF.

The rearrangement uses TRBV7-8 and TRBJ2-7; 7 bases line up with TRBD2. This CDR3 has 14 amino acids. Germline CDR1 is SGHVS and CDR2 is FQNEAQ. V shed 3 bases and J 2 bases; nucleotides not matched to a gene: 4. In DNA form, the CDR3 reads TGTGCCAGCAGCTTGAGCGGGACCGCCTACGAGCAGTACTTC. Translation: CASSLSGTAYEQYF.

This chain connects TRBV6-5 to TRBJ2-1; D ambiguous. V shed 2 bases and J shed 6 bases, with 14 bases lying between them. Germline V CDR1 and CDR2: MNHEY, SVGAGI. The CDR3 loop spans 15 amino acids. The CDR3, as DNA: TGTGCCAGCAGTTACACAGTTACCAACCCCAATGAGCAGTTCTTC. This sequence encodes CASSYTVTNPNEQFF.

V and J are TRBV19 and TRBJ1-6; D might be TRBD1 (6 bases). There are 19 residues in the CDR3. Germline V gives CDR1 LNHDA, CDR2 SQIVND (reference sequence). Trimming took 4 bases from V and 3 from J, leaving 22 bases between them. CDR3: CASSKVVYWTDLYNSPLHF. CDR3 nucleotides: TGTGCCAGTAGTAAGGTGGTCTATTGGACAGACCTCTATAATTCACCCCTCCACTTT.

V is TRBV9 and J is TRBJ2-1, with D possibly TRBD2 on 6 matching bases. CDR3 length: 12 residues. The V end was cut by 5 bases, the J end by 9 bases, with 12 bases between. Germline V gene data show CDR1 as SGDLS and CDR2 as YYNGEE. The CDR3 sequence is CASSSSEVEQFF. DNA of the CDR3: TGTGCCAGCAGTTCTAGCGAGGTTGAGCAGTTCTTC.

The rearrangement joins TRBV29-1 to TRBJ1-5; 10 nucleotides match TRBD1. CDR1 and CDR2 from the germline V gene are SQVTM and ANQGSEA. This CDR3 has 15 residues. Trimming took 2 bases from V and 7 from J; bases not matched to a gene: 8. The CDR3 DNA is TGCAGCGTTGAAATTGGGACAGGGGTTGGGCAGCCCCAGCATTTT. Protein: CSVEIGTGVGQPQHF. The complete variable domain, with remaining parts taken from reference TRBV29-1 and TRBJ1-5, reads SAVISQKPSRDICQRGTSLTIQCQVDSQVTMMFWYRQQPGQSLTLIATANQGSEATYESGFVIDKFPISRPNLTFSTLTVSNMSPEDSSIYLCSVEIGTGVGQPQHFGDGTRLSIL.

V usage is TRBV9 and J usage is TRBJ1-6; 7 nucleotides agree with TRBD1. The CDR3 loop spans 17 amino acids. Germline V gene lookup returns CDR1 SGDLS and CDR2 YYNGEE. J lost 9 bases, V lost 0 bases, and 12 bases had no gene match. The CDR3 loop reads CASSVDGQVGTASPLHF. As DNA, the CDR3 is TGTGCCAGCAGCGTAGACGGACAGGTGGGGACAGCTTCACCCCTCCACTTT.